This is a list of T cell receptor beta chains from one sample in a study of shared clonotypes between healthy human individuals. Some clones are missing from TCRdb's copy, which holds only in-frame ones; the method was immunoSEQ multiplex PCR. The sample yields approximately 2.1 million clones, just over 90% seen once. Source material: naive CD4+ T cells from PBMCs. These receptors all stem from a man younger than 30 in good health. Some clones in this sample may be carry-over from other donors' samples. The conserved cysteine and the conserved F or W are not part of the CDR3 here. The order of the fields is J gene, V gene, CDR3 protein.

J: TRBJ1-1; V: TRBV7-2; CDR3: ASSLARLNTEAF
J: TRBJ1-4; V: TRBV5-1; CDR3: ASSLEGSTNEKLF
J: TRBJ1-4; V: TRBV28; CDR3: ASLGATNEKLF
J: TRBJ2-3; V: TRBV20-1; CDR3: SAPRDVTQY
J: TRBJ1-2; V: TRBV18; CDR3: ASSLLKGQGYGYT
J: TRBJ2-3; V: TRBV12-1; CDR3: ASSSGLAKY
J: TRBJ2-7; V: TRBV29-1; CDR3: SVVAAPSYEQY
J: TRBJ2-7; V: TRBV19; CDR3: ATAVAYEQY
J: TRBJ2-1; V: TRBV18; CDR3: ASSPGLADYNEQF
J: TRBJ1-2; V: TRBV5-1; CDR3: ASSRGQGAAYGYT
J: TRBJ2-3; V: TRBV7-2; CDR3: ASSFVYWGEADTQY
J: TRBJ1-1; V: TRBV7-2; CDR3: ASSQGGVTEAF
J: TRBJ2-5; V: TRBV7-9; CDR3: ASSLGPGQSGGETQY
J: TRBJ1-3; V: TRBV5-1; CDR3: ASSRGRESGNTIY
J: TRBJ2-7; V: TRBV2; CDR3: ASSGEVEQY
J: TRBJ2-1; V: TRBV7-8; CDR3: ASSPVGGSYNEQF
J: TRBJ1-1; V: TRBV5-1; CDR3: ASSRSGGRNTEAF
J: TRBJ2-3; V: TRBV5-1; CDR3: ASSLGLAGITDTQY
J: TRBJ2-3; V: TRBV7-9; CDR3: ASSLGGLYTADTQY
J: TRBJ1-1; V: TRBV5-4; CDR3: ASSLGPGPDTEAF
J: TRBJ1-4; V: TRBV4-3; CDR3: ASSPGGLFGKLF
J: TRBJ1-4; V: TRBV25-1; CDR3: ASSETGIGTNEKLF
J: TRBJ1-5; V: TRBV28; CDR3: ASSPSTRAGDLGQPQH
J: TRBJ2-7; V: TRBV5-4; CDR3: ASSRGLAGDPYEQY
J: TRBJ1-3; V: TRBV7-9; CDR3: ASSLMTGNTIY
J: TRBJ1-2; V: TRBV6-5; CDR3: ASSYAPYGYT
J: TRBJ2-3; V: TRBV6-1; CDR3: ASSELKGRGVLNTQY
J: TRBJ1-1; V: TRBV19; CDR3: ASSSLQGAPGTEAF
J: TRBJ2-7; V: TRBV14; CDR3: ASSRSGQGSSYEQY
J: TRBJ2-4; V: TRBV4-1; CDR3: ASSQEESPRTGALAKNIQY